This T cell receptor beta chain was sequenced for a study of T cell responses to AZD1222 COVID-19 vaccine (dated by TCRdb to about 2021). Context from the whole study: TCR sequencing covered some 240 trial participants: 200 to 220 given two doses of AZD1222 and about 26 given two doses of MenACWY control vaccine. Enrollment into the trials was organized by age into subgroups of 18-55, 56-69 and 70-plus years, and those subgroups contained approximately 150, 30 and 60 TCR-sequenced participants, respectively.

The time point label, as the study defines it: about 28 days (+/-7) after the second vaccine dose. Because spike-specific TCR depth and breadth did not differ between the two schedules, AZD1222 recipients who got a second dose at roughly 4 weeks were pooled with those who got a second dose at roughly 12 weeks. Vaccinee samples were obtained from the UK trials COV001 and COV002, which included a single-blind randomized controlled phase 2/3 trial of AZD1222 (ChAdOx1 nCoV-19) in healthy adults. For TCRbeta chain sequencing, PBMC samples were collected from trial participants at day 0 and at day 28 after the second dose. The CDR3 runs 14 amino acids, cysteine and phenylalanine included. Solely the CDR3 DNA is kept, with 42 bases framed from the first base. In the germline V gene, CDR1 corresponds to SGHDN and CDR2 to FVKESK. V and J lose 4 bases and 3 bases, and a span of 12 bases separates them. In regard to this clone: Its antigen remains unidentified. The record has no base qualities; no much larger clone is one base away.

Here is what the overall study found, with its caveats: Because no samples from the day 14 peak response were available, repertoires could be characterized only after the peak T cell response. Conclusions about previously exposed vaccinees are limited, since just five or six AZD1222 recipients were seropositive for SARS-CoV-2 at baseline. The 56-69-year group was small, and its depth increase did not reach significance, likely because of low power. Participants were mostly white British and included more females than males, and it was suggested by the authors that clonal diversity may have been underestimated. Reportedly, almost half of the unique spike-specific TCRs recognized epitopes lying outside the regions that are mutated in the B.1.351 and B.1.1.7 variants. Spike-specific TCR breadth and depth rose significantly after two AZD1222 doses compared with day 0 and with MenACWY recipients. Vaccine-associated CD4 TCRs spanned the whole spike protein, with dominant responses in regions 160-218 and 743-854.

The CDR3 regions of human TCRbeta chains were analyzed by immunosequencing. As for how the authors treated the data: Repertoire TCRs were checked for matches against a reference library of SARS-CoV-2-specific TCRs that had been generated using the MIRA antigen-specificity platform. Breadth meant the fraction of unique TCRs that were SARS-CoV-2-associated, whereas depth meant the fraction of total T cells that were SARS-CoV-2-associated. Using the MIRA data, each spike-specific TCR was assigned both to the spike region to which the TCR was reactive and to a CD4 or CD8 class. Log10-transformed breadth and depth values were compared by one-way ANOVA with Sidak's multiple comparisons tests. TCRdb limited this immuneACCESS table to in-frame rearrangements with V and J called. A share of clones is missing; checked studies link under half to unresolved V genes, and the rest is unexplained. The V and J calls and clone size come from that table; D and trimming were worked out from the DNA. This sample comprises roughly 150,000 clones, roughly 90% of them detected only once. The ten largest clones take up approximately 1.6% of the sample.

The receptor was isolated from an adult who received the AZD1222 COVID-19 vaccine. The rearrangement combines TRBV14 with TRBJ1-1; confidence is insufficient to name the D gene. The starting material was peripheral blood, obtained 28 days after the second AZD1222 dose. This receptor has the CDR3 CASSPRSGHTEAFF. The DNA reads as follows: TGTGCCAGCAGCCCCAGGAGTGGTCACACTGAAGCTTTCTTT.